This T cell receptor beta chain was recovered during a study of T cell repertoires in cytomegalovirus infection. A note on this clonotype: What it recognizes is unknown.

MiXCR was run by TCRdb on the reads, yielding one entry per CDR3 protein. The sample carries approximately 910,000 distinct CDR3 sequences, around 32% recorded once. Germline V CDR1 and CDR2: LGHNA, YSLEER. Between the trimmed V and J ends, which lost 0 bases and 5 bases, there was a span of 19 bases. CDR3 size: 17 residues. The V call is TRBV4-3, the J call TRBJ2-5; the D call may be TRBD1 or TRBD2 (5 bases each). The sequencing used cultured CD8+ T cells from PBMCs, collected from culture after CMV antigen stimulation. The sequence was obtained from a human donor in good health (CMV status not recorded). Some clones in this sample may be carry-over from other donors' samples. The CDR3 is CASSQEAPGTEYETQYF. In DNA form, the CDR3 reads TGCGCCAGCAGCCAAGAAGCCCCCGGGACCGAGTACGAGACCCAGTACTTC.